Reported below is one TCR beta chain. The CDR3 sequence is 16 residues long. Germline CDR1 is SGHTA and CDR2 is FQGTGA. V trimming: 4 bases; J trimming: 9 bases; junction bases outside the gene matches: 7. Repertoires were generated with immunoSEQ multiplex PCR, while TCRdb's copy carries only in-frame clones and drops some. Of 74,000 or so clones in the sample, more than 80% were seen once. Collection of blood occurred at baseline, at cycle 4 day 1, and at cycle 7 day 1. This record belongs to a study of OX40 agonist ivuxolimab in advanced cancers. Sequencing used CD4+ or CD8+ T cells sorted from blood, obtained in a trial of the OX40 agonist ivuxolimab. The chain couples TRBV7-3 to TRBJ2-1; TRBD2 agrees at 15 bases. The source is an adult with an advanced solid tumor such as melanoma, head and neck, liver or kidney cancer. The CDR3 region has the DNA TGTGCCAGCAGCTCCCCGGGACTAGCGGGAGGTATTGAGCAGTTCTTC. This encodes CASSSPGLAGGIEQFF.